This T cell receptor (beta chain) derives from a study of OX40 agonist ivuxolimab in advanced cancers. Per the germline V gene, CDR1 is SGHDN and CDR2 is FVKESK. With 2 bases clipped from V and 4 bases from J, the junction kept 16 bases outside the gene matches. The CDR3 loop spans 18 amino acids. The table came from immunoSEQ multiplex PCR; TCRdb's copy has only in-frame clones and leaves some out. The data contain 57,000 or so clones, around 83% of them singletons. V is TRBV14 and J is TRBJ1-1, with TRBD1 matching over 7 bases. This clonotype originated in an adult with an advanced solid tumor such as melanoma, head and neck, liver or kidney cancer. Sequencing used CD4+ or CD8+ T cells sorted from blood, obtained in a trial of the OX40 agonist ivuxolimab. The CDR3 nucleotides are TGTGCCAGCAGCCAACTGACAGGGAGAGGGGGTGCGTCCACTGAAGCTTTCTTT. It yields the protein CASSQLTGRGGASTEAFF.